A selection of T cell receptor beta chains follows, all from one sample in a study of technical replicates of blood from a few donors. The protocol was immunoSEQ multiplex PCR, while the TCRdb copy is restricted to in-frame clones and leaves out a portion. The table shows tens of thousands of clones, with roughly 90% occurring only once. What was sequenced was PBMCs. The receptors were sampled from a human donor in good health. Some clones in this sample may be carry-over from other donors' samples. CDR3s include the opening cysteine and the closing phenylalanine or tryptophan. A D gene is named only where the DNA matches it firmly. Size tells how often a clone was seen (once, few, many) or the class of an expanded clone, and some rows leave it out.

d_call: .; v_call: TRBV30; j_call: TRBJ1-2; clone_size: once; cdr3_nt: TGTGCCTGGAGTGTATACGAAAAGACAGGATCCTATGGCTACACCTTC; cdr3_aa: CAWSVYEKTGSYGYTF
d_call: TRBD2; v_call: TRBV30; j_call: TRBJ2-1; clone_size: once; cdr3_nt: TGTGCCTGGAGTACTCCCGGGACTAGCGGGCTTGAGCAGTTCTTC; cdr3_aa: CAWSTPGTSGLEQFF
d_call: TRBD1; v_call: TRBV6-6; j_call: TRBJ2-5; clone_size: .; cdr3_nt: TGTGCCAGCAGTTATGGGACAGGGGGCTTGGAGACCCAGTACTTC; cdr3_aa: CASSYGTGGLETQYF
d_call: .; v_call: TRBV15; j_call: TRBJ1-4; clone_size: .; cdr3_nt: TGTGCCACCAGCAGGGCGGGTACAGGGAAAGCTAATGAAAAACTGTTTTTT; cdr3_aa: CATSRAGTGKANEKLFF
d_call: TRBD1; v_call: TRBV9; j_call: TRBJ2-5; clone_size: .; cdr3_nt: TGTGCCAGCAGCGCCACAGGGGGCCAAGAGACCCAGTACTTC; cdr3_aa: CASSATGGQETQYF
d_call: TRBD1; v_call: TRBV7-2; j_call: TRBJ2-6; clone_size: .; cdr3_nt: TGTGCCAGCGGACAGGGACATTTCTCTGGGGCCAACGTCCTGACTTTC; cdr3_aa: CASGQGHFSGANVLTF
d_call: TRBD1; v_call: TRBV5-1; j_call: TRBJ2-5; clone_size: .; cdr3_nt: TGCGCCAGCAGGCGGGACAGGGGGCGCGGAGAGACCCAGTACTTC; cdr3_aa: CASRRDRGRGETQYF
d_call: TRBD2; v_call: TRBV6-4; j_call: TRBJ2-3; clone_size: .; cdr3_nt: TGTGCCAGCAGTGACTCGGGGACTAGAAGGGATACGCAGTATTTT; cdr3_aa: CASSDSGTRRDTQYF
d_call: .; v_call: TRBV2; j_call: TRBJ2-3; clone_size: .; cdr3_nt: TGTGCCAGCAGTGACTTGCGGAGGATAAACACAGATACGCAGTATTTT; cdr3_aa: CASSDLRRINTDTQYF
d_call: TRBD1; v_call: TRBV10-3; j_call: TRBJ1-5; clone_size: .; cdr3_nt: TGTGCCATCAGTGTGGACAGGGATTATAGCAATCAGCCCCAGCATTTT; cdr3_aa: CAISVDRDYSNQPQHF
d_call: .; v_call: TRBV27; j_call: TRBJ2-7; clone_size: .; cdr3_nt: TGTGCCAGCAGTTCTCTAGCGCCGCCCTACGAGCAGTACTTC; cdr3_aa: CASSSLAPPYEQYF
d_call: TRBD1; v_call: TRBV7-2; j_call: TRBJ1-5; clone_size: .; cdr3_nt: TGTGCCAGCAGCTTTAAGGGGGCGAGGCGGCAGCCCCAGCATTTT; cdr3_aa: CASSFKGARRQPQHF
d_call: TRBD2; v_call: TRBV5-1; j_call: TRBJ2-5; clone_size: once; cdr3_nt: TGCGCCAGCAGCTTAGGACTAGCGGGAGGAGGCCAAGAGACCCAGTACTTC; cdr3_aa: CASSLGLAGGGQETQYF
d_call: .; v_call: TRBV9; j_call: TRBJ1-3; clone_size: few; cdr3_nt: TGTGCCAGCGGTCCAGCGGGCGGAAACACCATATATTTT; cdr3_aa: CASGPAGGNTIYF
d_call: .; v_call: TRBV6-5; j_call: TRBJ1-6; clone_size: .; cdr3_nt: TGTGCCAGCAGCAGGGGAGATTCACCCCTCCACTTT; cdr3_aa: CASSRGDSPLHF
d_call: .; v_call: TRBV6-4; j_call: TRBJ2-3; clone_size: .; cdr3_nt: TGTGCCAGCAGTGAGGGCGGGGTTAGCACAGATACGCAGTATTTT; cdr3_aa: CASSEGGVSTDTQYF
d_call: TRBD1; v_call: TRBV7-8; j_call: TRBJ1-1; clone_size: once; cdr3_nt: TGTGCCAGCAGCTTTGGGACAGGGGACACTGAAGCTTTCTTT; cdr3_aa: CASSFGTGDTEAFF
d_call: TRBD2; v_call: TRBV5-1; j_call: TRBJ2-3; clone_size: .; cdr3_nt: TGCGCCAGCAGCTTCGGGGGGAACACAGATACGCAGTATTTT; cdr3_aa: CASSFGGNTDTQYF
d_call: TRBD1; v_call: TRBV19; j_call: TRBJ1-1; clone_size: .; cdr3_nt: TGTGCCAGTAGTAACGTCCGGGACAGGGGCTTTACTGAAGCTTTCTTT; cdr3_aa: CASSNVRDRGFTEAFF
d_call: .; v_call: TRBV4-1; j_call: TRBJ2-3; clone_size: .; cdr3_nt: TGCGCCAGCAGCCAAACACCACAGGGACGGGGAGATACGCAGTATTTT; cdr3_aa: CASSQTPQGRGDTQYF
d_call: TRBD1; v_call: TRBV7-9; j_call: TRBJ2-3; clone_size: once; cdr3_nt: TGTGCCAGCAGAACCGACAGGGTTGATACGCAGTATTTT; cdr3_aa: CASRTDRVDTQYF
d_call: .; v_call: TRBV6-5; j_call: TRBJ2-3; clone_size: once; cdr3_nt: TGTGCCAGCAGATCAAGCACAGATACGCAGTATTTT; cdr3_aa: CASRSSTDTQYF
d_call: TRBD2; v_call: TRBV7-2; j_call: TRBJ2-7; clone_size: .; cdr3_nt: TGTGCCAGCAGCTCAGCCGGCGGGGGGGCCTACGAGCAGTACTTC; cdr3_aa: CASSSAGGGAYEQYF